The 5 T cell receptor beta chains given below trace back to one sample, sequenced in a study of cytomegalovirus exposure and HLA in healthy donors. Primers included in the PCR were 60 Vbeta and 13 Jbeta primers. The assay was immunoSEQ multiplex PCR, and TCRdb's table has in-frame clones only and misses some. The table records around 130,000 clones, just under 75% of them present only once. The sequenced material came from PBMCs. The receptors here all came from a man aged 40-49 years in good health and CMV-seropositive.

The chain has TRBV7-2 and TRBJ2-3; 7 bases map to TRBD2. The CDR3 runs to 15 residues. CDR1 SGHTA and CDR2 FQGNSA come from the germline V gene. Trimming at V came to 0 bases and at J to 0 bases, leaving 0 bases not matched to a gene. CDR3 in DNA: TGTGCCAGCAGCTTAGCTAGCGGGAGCACAGATACGCAGTATTTT. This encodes CASSLASGSTDTQYF.

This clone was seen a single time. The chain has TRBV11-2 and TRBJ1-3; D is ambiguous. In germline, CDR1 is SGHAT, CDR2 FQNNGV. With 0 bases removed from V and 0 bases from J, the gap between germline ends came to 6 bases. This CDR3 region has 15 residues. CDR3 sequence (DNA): TGTGCCAGCAGCTTAGACCGTTACTCTGGAAACACCATATATTTT. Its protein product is CASSLDRYSGNTIYF.

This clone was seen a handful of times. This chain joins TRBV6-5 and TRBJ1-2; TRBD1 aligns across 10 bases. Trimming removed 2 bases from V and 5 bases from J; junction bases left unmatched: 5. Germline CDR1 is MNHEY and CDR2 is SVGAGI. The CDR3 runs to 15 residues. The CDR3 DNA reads TGTGCCAGCAGTTACCGTCCGGGACAGGGGTATGGCTACACCTTC. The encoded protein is CASSYRPGQGYGYTF.

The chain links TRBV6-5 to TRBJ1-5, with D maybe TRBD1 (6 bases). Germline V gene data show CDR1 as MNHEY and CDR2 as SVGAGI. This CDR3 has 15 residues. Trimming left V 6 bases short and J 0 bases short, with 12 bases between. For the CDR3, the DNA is TGTGCCAGCAGGCCCAGGGGCTATAGCAATCAGCCCCAGCATTTT. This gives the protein CASRPRGYSNQPQHF.

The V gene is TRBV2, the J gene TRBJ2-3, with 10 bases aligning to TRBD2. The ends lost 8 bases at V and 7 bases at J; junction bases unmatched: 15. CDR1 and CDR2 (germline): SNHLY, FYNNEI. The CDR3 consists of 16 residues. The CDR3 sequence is CASSRGASGSFHTQYF. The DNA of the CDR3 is TGTGCCAGCTCACGGGGGGCTAGCGGGAGTTTCCATACGCAGTATTTT.